This passage covers 19 T cell receptor beta chains from one sample sequenced in a study of blood T cell repertoires in COVID-19. Sequenced by immunoSEQ multiplex PCR; TCRdb stores in-frame clones only, minus some. The sample has 250,000 or so clones, about four fifths seen once. Sequences were obtained from peripheral blood. Receptors were obtained from a man aged 45-65 years with acute or convalescent COVID-19.

The chain links TRBV7-6 to TRBJ2-7; maybe TRBD2 (5 bases). CDR3 length: 15 amino acids. CDR1 and CDR2 (germline): SGHVS, FNYEAQ. The V end lost 4 bases, the J end lost 0 bases, and 13 bases lay between the germline ends. For the CDR3, the DNA is TGTGCCAGCAGCTCTTCGGGGTCCAACTCCTACGAGCAGTACTTC. Protein sequence: CASSSSGSNSYEQYF.

This chain connects TRBV28 to TRBJ1-5; perhaps TRBD1 as D (6 bases). CDR3 length: 13 amino acids. Germline V gene lookup returns CDR1 MDHEN and CDR2 SYDVKM. Trimming took 5 bases from V and 7 from J, leaving 12 bases between them. This chain's CDR3 is CASSPGQRQPQHF. CDR3 nucleotide sequence: TGTGCCAGCAGTCCAGGACAGAGACAGCCCCAGCATTTT.

This chain connects TRBV18 to TRBJ2-2; the D gene is possibly TRBD2 (5 bases). This CDR3 is 16 amino acids long. In germline, CDR1 is KGHSH, CDR2 LQKENI. Trimming took 4 bases from V and 2 from J, leaving 14 bases between them. CDR3 sequence (DNA): TGTGCCAGCTCACAACTCTCCGGGGTTAACACCGGGGAGCTGTTTTTT. This translates into CASSQLSGVNTGELFF. The full variable domain, with the rest looked up from reference TRBV18 and TRBJ2-2, is NAGVMQNPRHLVRRRGQEARLRCSPMKGHSHVYWYRQLPEEGLKFMVYLQKENIIDESGMPKERFSAEFPKEGPSILRIQQVVRGDSAAYFCASSQLSGVNTGELFFGEGSRLTVL.

The rearrangement links TRBV18 to TRBJ2-3, with 10 bases aligning to TRBD1. J lost 0 bases, V lost 4 bases, and 4 bases had no gene match. The CDR3 totals 16 residues. Germline V gene data show CDR1 as KGHSH and CDR2 as LQKENI. CDR3: CASSHRDRGSTDTQYF. The CDR3 bases are TGTGCCAGCTCACATAGGGACAGGGGAAGCACAGATACGCAGTATTTT. Combining the CDR3 with reference TRBV18 and TRBJ2-3 gives the whole variable domain NAGVMQNPRHLVRRRGQEARLRCSPMKGHSHVYWYRQLPEEGLKFMVYLQKENIIDESGMPKERFSAEFPKEGPSILRIQQVVRGDSAAYFCASSHRDRGSTDTQYFGPGTRLTVL.

This chain links TRBV6-5 with TRBJ1-1, with no clear D. V lost 6 bases to trimming and J lost 1 base, with 9 bases between them. The CDR3 sequence is 13 residues long. Germline V CDR1 and CDR2: MNHEY, SVGAGI. The CDR3 sequence is CASSRIANTEAFF. The CDR3 DNA reads TGTGCCAGCAGCAGAATTGCGAACACTGAAGCTTTCTTT.

About this clone: Relative to the germline gene, one junction end is altered; a read error may explain this. J is TRBJ1-5 and V is TRBV10-2; no reliable D call. In germline, CDR1 is WSHSY, CDR2 SAAADI. The CDR3 sequence is 8 residues long. CDR3 residues: CACQPQHF. CDR3 coding DNA: TGTGCGTGTCAGCCCCAGCATTTT.

The chain links TRBV6-5 to TRBJ1-2, with TRBD1 matching 8 bases. Germline CDR1 and CDR2: MNHEY and SVGAGI. CDR3 length: 13 amino acids. Trimming removed 6 bases from V and 4 bases from J; junction bases left unmatched: 4. CDR3 protein: CASRGQDRYGYTF. CDR3 DNA sequence: TGTGCCAGCAGGGGACAGGACCGCTATGGCTACACCTTC.

The chain employs TRBV5-1 and TRBJ2-2; TRBD2 matches 11 bases. The germline gives CDR1 SGHRS, CDR2 YFSETQ. The CDR3 has 18 residues. Germline trimming cut 0 bases from V and 0 bases from J; bases unmatched to any gene: 4. The CDR3 DNA is TGCGCCAGCAGCTTGGCCCCTAGCGGGGGGCCGAACACCGGGGAGCTGTTTTTT. It encodes CASSLAPSGGPNTGELFF.

This rearrangement joins TRBV6-5 to TRBJ2-5, with D perhaps TRBD1 (5 bases). Germline CDR1 and CDR2: MNHEY and SVGAGI. V was shortened by 5 bases and J by 7 bases, with 14 bases between the two germline ends. The CDR3 is 13 amino acids. CDR3: CASSPRALGTQYF. For the CDR3, the DNA is TGTGCCAGCAGTCCCAGGGCATTGGGGACCCAGTACTTC.

A few counts support this clone. In DNA, the CDR3 is TGTGCTAGTGGCCCGGGGATTGAGCAGTTCTTC. This translates into CASGPGIEQFF. The rearrangement joins TRBV12-5 to TRBJ2-1; weak D call: TRBD2 (5 bases). The CDR3 loop spans 11 amino acids. The V gene lost 6 bases and the J gene lost 9 bases, with 9 bases spanning the gap. The germline V gene encodes CDR1 LGHNT and CDR2 FRNRAP.

The chain has TRBV5-8 and TRBJ1-3; TRBD1 matches at 7 bases. Germline V gene lookup returns CDR1 SGHTS and CDR2 YDEGEE. This CDR3 comprises 14 residues. Losses at the gene ends were 2 bases for V and 2 bases for J; bases not matched to a gene: 1. The DNA of the CDR3 is TGTGCCAGCAGCTTAGGGACAGCTGGAAACACCATATATTTT. Translated: CASSLGTAGNTIYF.

The chain joins TRBV28 to TRBJ2-1; 11 bases match TRBD2. This CDR3 spans 15 amino acids. In germline, CDR1 is MDHEN, CDR2 SYDVKM. V dropped 7 bases and J dropped 4; count of bases not matched to a gene: 6. The CDR3 DNA reads as TGTGCCAGCACGAAGGGGACTAGCGGATACAATGAGCAGTTCTTC. Translating gives CASTKGTSGYNEQFF.

The chain combines TRBV6-1 with TRBJ1-5, with 9 bases identical to TRBD1. The junction had 11 bases not matched to a gene; V was cut back by 2 bases and J by 6 bases. This CDR3 has 17 residues. Germline loops: CDR1 MNHNS, CDR2 SASEGT. This CDR3 is CASSESYWTGVLQPQHF. In DNA, the CDR3 is TGTGCCAGCAGTGAATCCTACTGGACAGGGGTGCTTCAGCCCCAGCATTTT.

The rearrangement links TRBV7-9 to TRBJ1-1, with a weak D call TRBD1 (6 bases). This CDR3 contains 16 residues. From germline, CDR1 is SEHNR and CDR2 FQNEAQ (reference sequence). The ends were cut back, 2 bases at V and 0 bases at J, with 13 bases in the middle. CDR3 region: CASSLPQDSLNTEAFF. The CDR3 nucleotides read TGTGCCAGCAGCTTACCCCAGGACAGCCTGAACACTGAAGCTTTCTTT.

The V call is TRBV7-4, the J call TRBJ2-7, with D unclear. The V and J ends lost 2 bases and 2 bases respectively, with 10 bases between them. The germline gives CDR1 SGHVT, CDR2 SQSDAQ. CDR3 length: 14 amino acids. The CDR3 DNA follows: TGTGCCAGCAGCTTAATCCCCGCAGCCTACGAGCAGTACTTC. Protein sequence: CASSLIPAAYEQYF. The variable domain in full, completed from reference TRBV7-4 and TRBJ2-7, reads GAGVSQSPRYKVAKRGRDVALRCDSISGHVTLYWYRQTLGQGSEVLTYSQSDAQRDKSGRPSGRFSAERPERSVSTLKIQRTEQGDSAVYLCASSLIPAAYEQYFGPGTRLTVT.

The chain links TRBV11-2 to TRBJ1-6; a possible D gene is TRBD1 (5 bases). Germline V gene sequence: CDR1 SGHAT, CDR2 FQNNGV. This CDR3 comprises 16 residues. The germline V and J ends were trimmed by 7 bases and 4 bases, with 17 bases remaining between them. CDR3 sequence: CASNGPGQGYNSPLHF. DNA for the CDR3: TGTGCCAGCAATGGCCCTGGGCAGGGATATAATTCACCCCTCCACTTT.

This chain joins TRBV5-1 and TRBJ1-4; 7 nucleotides line up with TRBD1. The germline gives CDR1 SGHRS, CDR2 YFSETQ. The CDR3 is 18 amino acids. J lost 3 bases, V lost 3 bases, and 14 bases had no gene match. The CDR3 is CASSSRTGAGSANEKLFF. The CDR3 nucleotides are TGCGCCAGCAGCTCCCGTACAGGGGCAGGATCAGCTAATGAAAAACTGTTTTTT. Drawing the rest from reference TRBV5-1 and TRBJ1-4, the complete variable domain is KAGVTQTPRYLIKTRGQQVTLSCSPISGHRSVSWYQQTPGQGLQFLFEYFSETQRNKGNFPGRFSGRQFSNSRSEMNVSTLELGDSALYLCASSSRTGAGSANEKLFFGSGTQLSVL.

V and J are TRBV19 and TRBJ1-1; a weak D match, TRBD1 (6 bases). Germline lookup yields CDR1 LNHDA and CDR2 SQIVND (reference sequence). Deletions cut 5 bases from V and 6 bases from J, with 13 bases between. CDR3 length equals 13 residues. The CDR3 DNA reads TGTGCCAGTAGTTTTCACAGGGCAGCTGAAGCTTTCTTT. Amino acids: CASSFHRAAEAFF.

In its sample, this clone was seen once. The chain couples TRBV21-1 to TRBJ1-5; TRBD1, the D gene given by the table, was not confirmed from the DNA. TRBV21-1 is designated a pseudogene. The CDR3 extends over 16 amino acids. The chain's CDR3 is CASSKRNNRDNQPQHF. The CDR3 bases are TGTGCCAGCAGCAAACGCAATAACAGGGACAATCAGCCCCAGCATTTT.